Shown below are 19 T cell receptor beta chains from a single sample sequenced in a study of shared T cell receptors in the human thymus. Sequencing was performed with immunoSEQ multiplex PCR; in TCRdb, only in-frame clones are kept and a portion is missing. The sample includes about 610,000 clones, roughly 90% of them seen just once. The same data also contributed to another study, on human thymus T cells.

Sequences were obtained from thymocytes. The receptor set was obtained from a boy under two years old with a congenital heart defect.

The chain employs TRBV5-6 and TRBJ1-3; no clear D gene. Per the germline V gene, CDR1 is SGHDT and CDR2 is YYEEEE. The V end was cut by 0 bases, the J end by 0 bases, with 19 bases between. The CDR3 runs 19 residues. The CDR3 DNA reads as TGTGCCAGCAGCTTGGCCAAGCAGGCCGCCATCCTCTCTGGAAACACCATATATTTT. It codes for CASSLAKQAAILSGNTIYF. The full variable domain, completed using reference TRBV5-6 and TRBJ1-3, is DAGVTQSPTHLIKTRGQQVTLRCSPKSGHDTVSWYQQALGQGPQFIFQYYEEEERQRGNFPDRFSGHQFPNYSSELNVNALLLGDSALYLCASSLAKQAAILSGNTIYFGEGSWLTVV.

The V call is TRBV7-2, the J call TRBJ2-4; 11 positions match TRBD2. This CDR3 spans 16 amino acids. Per germline, CDR1 SGHTA and CDR2 FQGNSA. V trimming: 5 bases; J trimming: 3 bases; junction bases outside the gene matches: 6. The chain's CDR3 is CASSPGLAGRKNIQYF. CDR3 nucleotide sequence: TGTGCCAGCAGCCCCGGACTAGCGGGCCGCAAAAACATTCAGTACTTC.

The J gene is TRBJ1-2, the V gene TRBV18, with 9 bases identical to TRBD1. J was trimmed by 6 bases and V by 6 bases; bases with no gene match: 11. Looked up from germline, CDR1 is KGHSH and CDR2 is LQKENI. The CDR3 runs 15 residues. CDR3 nucleotide sequence: TGTGCCAGCTCCCCCCCGTCGGGACAGGGCAATGGCTACACCTTC. As protein: CASSPPSGQGNGYTF.

The gene calls are TRBV29-1 and TRBJ1-2, with 8 bases identical to TRBD1. Germline V gives CDR1 SQVTM, CDR2 ANQGSEA. V dropped 7 bases and J dropped 8; count of bases not matched to a gene: 9. This CDR3 is 12 amino acids long. The CDR3 loop reads CSGSWAGGGYTF. The CDR3 DNA is TGCAGCGGTAGCTGGGCAGGGGGCGGCTACACCTTC.

The chain has TRBV27 and TRBJ2-3, with a tentative D call TRBD1 (5 bases). From germline, CDR1 is MNHEY and CDR2 SMNVEV (reference sequence). CDR3 length: 15 amino acids. Trimming removed 7 bases from V and 2 bases from J, with 16 bases in between. The DNA for the CDR3 is TGTGCCAGCAAGGGTAGTTACAGGTACACAGATACGCAGTATTTT. It encodes CASKGSYRYTDTQYF.

The chain links TRBV5-1 to TRBJ2-7; 11 bases map to TRBD2. Germline V gives CDR1 SGHRS, CDR2 YFSETQ. The CDR3 is made up of 16 amino acids. J was trimmed by 7 bases and V by 0 bases; bases with no gene match: 9. The CDR3: CASSLGPGTSGAEQYF. The CDR3 DNA follows: TGCGCCAGCAGCTTGGGCCCCGGGACTAGCGGTGCAGAGCAGTACTTC.

The chain is built from TRBV4-1 and TRBJ1-1; 8 bases line up with TRBD1. Germline CDR1 MGHRA, CDR2 YSYEKL. The CDR3 has 14 amino acids. The trim removed 2 bases at V and 5 bases at J, leaving 4 bases unmatched. The CDR3 sequence is CASSQQGAGTEAFF. The CDR3 DNA reads as TGCGCCAGCAGCCAACAGGGGGCAGGGACTGAAGCTTTCTTT.

This clone was observed a handful of times. This chain joins TRBV5-1 and TRBJ1-2, with 9 bases that match TRBD1. Trimming at V came to 3 bases and at J to 6 bases, leaving 9 bases not matched to a gene. The CDR3 sequence is 15 residues long. Germline CDR1 reads SGHRS; CDR2 reads YFSETQ. The CDR3 region has the DNA TGCGCCAGCAGCTGCGGGGGACAGGGAAAAGATGGCTACACCTTC. Encoded protein: CASSCGGQGKDGYTF.

This rearrangement joins TRBV4-2 to TRBJ2-5, with D maybe TRBD2 (5 bases). V dropped 0 bases and J dropped 5 bases, with 13 bases sitting between them. The CDR3 runs to 15 residues. Germline V lookup: CDR1 LGHNA, CDR2 YNFKEQ. The CDR3 nucleotides read TGTGCCAGCAGCCAAGATTTAGGGCCGGGGGAGACCCAGTACTTC. Translated, it gives CASSQDLGPGETQYF.

CDR3 coding DNA: TGTGCCAGCAGCCAAGGGACTAGCGGGAGCACAGATACGCAGTATTTT. Amino acids: CASSQGTSGSTDTQYF. The chain employs TRBV14 and TRBJ2-3; the match to TRBD2 covers 11 bases. There are 16 residues in the CDR3. With V trimmed by 1 base and J by 0 bases, 0 bases remained unmatched. Germline V gene data show CDR1 as SGHDN and CDR2 as FVKESK.

The gene calls are TRBV28 and TRBJ2-7; D is undetermined. Germline V gene sequence: CDR1 MDHEN, CDR2 SYDVKM. The length of the CDR3 is 10 residues. Between the trimmed V and J ends, which lost 7 bases and 2 bases, there was a span of 3 bases. CDR3 region: CASTPYEQYF. CDR3 DNA: TGTGCCAGCACTCCCTACGAGCAGTACTTC.

The chain carries TRBV6-5 and TRBJ2-1; tentative D call: TRBD2 (6 bases). This CDR3 has 15 amino acids. V gave up 0 bases and J gave up 8 bases, with 14 bases separating them. Germline V lookup: CDR1 MNHEY, CDR2 SVGAGI. The CDR3 is CASSYSPITSYEQFF. CDR3 nucleotides: TGTGCCAGCAGTTACTCGCCGATTACTAGCTATGAGCAGTTCTTC.

The chain links TRBV27 to TRBJ2-1; 9 nucleotides match TRBD1. Losses at the gene ends were 6 bases for V and 8 bases for J; bases not matched to a gene: 14. Germline V gene lookup returns CDR1 MNHEY and CDR2 SMNVEV (reference sequence). This CDR3 region has 16 residues. The DNA for the CDR3 is TGTGCCAGCAGGGAACCGGGACAGGGTATTTGGTATGAGCAGTTCTTC. Residues: CASREPGQGIWYEQFF.

The chain joins TRBV28 to TRBJ2-3; weak D call: TRBD2 (5 bases). The CDR3 consists of 18 residues. V lost 6 bases to trimming and J lost 2 bases, with 24 bases between them. Per germline, CDR1 MDHEN and CDR2 SYDVKM. The CDR3 region is CASRAAAPIARHTDTQYF. DNA of the CDR3: TGTGCCAGCAGGGCGGCAGCCCCCATAGCGCGTCACACAGATACGCAGTATTTT.

J is TRBJ2-7 and V is TRBV13; TRBD1 matches at 12 bases. The length of the CDR3 is 14 residues. V lost 5 bases to trimming and J lost 5 bases; unmatched junction nucleotides: 4. Per germline, CDR1 PRHDT and CDR2 FYEKMQ (reference sequence). For the CDR3, the DNA is TGTGCCAGCAGCCTCCGGGACAGGGGGCACGAGCAGTACTTC. Protein sequence: CASSLRDRGHEQYF.

The V and J genes are TRBV7-2 and TRBJ1-5; 10 bases line up with TRBD1. This CDR3 region has 15 residues. Germline values: CDR1 SGHTA, CDR2 FQGNSA. Trimming removed 5 bases from V and 4 bases from J; junction bases left unmatched: 5. In DNA form, the CDR3 reads TGTGCCAGCAGCCCATGGGGACAGGGGAATCAGCCCCAGCATTTT. Amino acids: CASSPWGQGNQPQHF.

V is TRBV6-1 and J is TRBJ2-1, with TRBD1 identical over 8 bases. Unmatched junction bases numbered 14, after V lost 2 bases and J lost 8 bases. Germline lookup yields CDR1 MNHNS and CDR2 SASEGT. The CDR3 loop spans 17 amino acids. The CDR3 sequence is CASSELRGRWEAYEQFF. The CDR3, as DNA: TGTGCCAGCAGTGAACTCAGGGGGCGGTGGGAAGCGTATGAGCAGTTCTTC.

The chain combines TRBV4-3 with TRBJ2-7; TRBD2 matches at 8 bases. With V trimmed by 3 bases and J by 7 bases, 8 bases remained unmatched. The CDR3 sequence is 14 residues long. Germline values: CDR1 LGHNA, CDR2 YSLEER. This CDR3 is CASSHSGRGDEQYF. The CDR3 DNA is TGCGCCAGCAGCCACAGCGGGAGAGGAGATGAGCAGTACTTC.

The chain has TRBV15 and TRBJ2-5; weak D call: TRBD1 (6 bases). Trimming took off 0 bases at V and 1 base at J, with 15 bases between the two ends. The germline gives CDR1 LNHNV, CDR2 YYDKDF (reference sequence). The CDR3 spans 17 residues. CDR3 region: CATSRDRVQGRQETQYF. The CDR3 DNA sequence: TGTGCCACCAGCAGAGATCGAGTACAGGGCCGCCAAGAGACCCAGTACTTC.